Listed here is a single T cell receptor (beta chain). These data originate in a study of blood T cell repertoires in COVID-19. Overall study context: Spain, Italy and the United States supplied samples that represented acute and convalescent COVID-19. The analysed material was cDNA or gDNA that came from T cells, B-cell-depleted T cells, or PBMCs.

The CDR3 is 15 amino acids. Trimming left V 3 bases short and J 1 base short, with 14 bases between. The V gene's germline CDR1 is SGHRS and CDR2 YFSETQ. Authors' analysis steps: The assay estimated nucleated cells by amplifying reference gene primers. Only in-frame clones appear in the TCRdb table, and some are missing; sequencing was by immunoSEQ multiplex PCR. V, J and clone size derive from that table, while D and trimming were established from the DNA sequence. The sample shows fewer than 150,000 clones, more than 65% of them seen only once. This clonotype was sampled from a human donor in a cohort sampled during active COVID-19. The rearrangement uses TRBV5-1 and TRBJ2-7; possibly TRBD1 for D (6 bases). Sample: peripheral blood. CDR3 region: CASSWSTGRSYEQYF. The DNA for the CDR3 is TGCGCCAGCAGCTGGTCGACAGGCCGTTCCTACGAGCAGTACTTC. Variable domain in full (rest from reference TRBV5-1 and TRBJ2-7): KAGVTQTPRYLIKTRGQQVTLSCSPISGHRSVSWYQQTPGQGLQFLFEYFSETQRNKGNFPGRFSGRQFSNSRSEMNVSTLELGDSALYLCASSWSTGRSYEQYFGPGTRLTVT.